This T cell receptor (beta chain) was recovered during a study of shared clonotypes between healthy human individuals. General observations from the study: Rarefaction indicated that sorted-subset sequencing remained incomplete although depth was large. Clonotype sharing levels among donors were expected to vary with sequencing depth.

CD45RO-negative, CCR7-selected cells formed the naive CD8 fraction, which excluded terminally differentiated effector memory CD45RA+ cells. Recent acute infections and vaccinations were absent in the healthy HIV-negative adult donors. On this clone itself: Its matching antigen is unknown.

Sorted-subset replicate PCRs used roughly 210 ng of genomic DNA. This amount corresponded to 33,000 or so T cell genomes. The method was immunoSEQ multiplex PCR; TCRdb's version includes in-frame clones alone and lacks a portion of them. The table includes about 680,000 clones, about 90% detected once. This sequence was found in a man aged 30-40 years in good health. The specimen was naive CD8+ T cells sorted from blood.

The CDR3 sequence is CASSYSPESSYEQYF. The CDR3 DNA reads as TGTGCCAGCAGTTACTCTCCGGAGAGCTCCTACGAGCAGTACTTC. V gene TRBV6-5 combines with J gene TRBJ2-7; D is unclear. The CDR3 is made up of 15 amino acids. CDR1 MNHEY and CDR2 SVGAGI come from the germline V gene. The V end was cut by 0 bases, the J end by 0 bases, with 9 bases between.